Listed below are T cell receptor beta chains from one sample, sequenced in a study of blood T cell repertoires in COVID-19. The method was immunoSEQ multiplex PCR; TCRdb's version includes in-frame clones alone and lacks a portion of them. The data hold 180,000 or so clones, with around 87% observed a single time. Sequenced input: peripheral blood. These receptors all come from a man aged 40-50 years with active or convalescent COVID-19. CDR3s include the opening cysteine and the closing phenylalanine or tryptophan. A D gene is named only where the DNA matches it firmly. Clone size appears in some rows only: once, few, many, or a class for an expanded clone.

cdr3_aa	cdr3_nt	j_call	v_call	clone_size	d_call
CASSHREDGGNEQFF	TGTGCCAGCAGTCACAGGGAGGACGGGGGGAATGAGCAGTTCTTC	TRBJ2-1	TRBV6-5	NA	NA
CASTKGPSYGYTF	TGTGCCAGCACGAAGGGGCCATCCTATGGCTACACCTTC	TRBJ1-2	TRBV6-5	NA	NA
CASSPVGVGVNTEAFF	TGTGCCAGCTCACCGGTCGGGGTTGGGGTGAACACTGAAGCTTTCTTT	TRBJ1-1	TRBV18	NA	NA
CAWVPVAGGQETQYF	TGTGCCTGGGTGCCTGTAGCGGGGGGACAGGAGACCCAGTACTTC	TRBJ2-5	TRBV30	once	TRBD2
CASSVTPNQPQHF	TGTGCCAGCAGCGTTACTCCGAATCAGCCCCAGCATTTT	TRBJ1-5	TRBV9	NA	NA
CASSLRGQGAWWNTEAFF	TGTGCCAGCAGCCTAAGAGGACAGGGGGCATGGTGGAACACTGAAGCTTTCTTT	TRBJ1-1	TRBV21-1	NA	NA
CASSFGQSYGYTF	TGTGCCAGCAGTTTTGGACAGAGCTATGGCTACACCTTC	TRBJ1-2	TRBV28	few	NA
CASSLDSATNEKLFF	TGCGCCAGCAGCTTGGACAGTGCAACTAATGAAAAACTGTTTTTT	TRBJ1-4	TRBV5-1	once	NA
CASSQASGALSTDTQYF	TGCGCCAGCAGCCAAGCTAGCGGGGCCTTAAGCACAGATACGCAGTATTTT	TRBJ2-3	TRBV4-3	NA	TRBD2
CASSIGYTEAFF	TGTGCCAGCAGTATCGGTTACACTGAAGCTTTCTTT	TRBJ1-1	TRBV14	NA	NA
CASSADSPYSNQPQHF	TGTGCCAGCAGTGCAGACAGCCCTTATAGCAATCAGCCCCAGCATTTT	TRBJ1-5	TRBV2	NA	NA
CSASSIANYGYTF	TGCAGTGCTAGTTCCATTGCTAACTATGGCTACACCTTC	TRBJ1-2	TRBV20-1	NA	NA
CAISSGSGNTIYF	TGTGCCATCAGTTCCGGCTCTGGAAACACCATATATTTT	TRBJ1-3	TRBV10-3	NA	NA
CASSSRWNTEAFF	TGTGCCAGCAGTTCCCGTTGGAACACTGAAGCTTTCTTT	TRBJ1-1	TRBV28	NA	NA
CAWSFGTDNSPLHF	TGTGCCTGGAGTTTTGGGACAGACAATTCACCCCTCCACTTT	TRBJ1-6	TRBV30	once	TRBD1
CASSLAGRYFTGRDSPLHF	TGTGCCAGCAGCTTAGCGGGCCGATATTTCACAGGGAGGGACTCACCCCTCCACTTT	TRBJ1-6	TRBV7-9	NA	NA
CASSFSGSNEKLFF	TGTGCCAGCAGCTTCTCCGGGAGTAATGAAAAACTGTTTTTT	TRBJ1-4	TRBV6-5	few	NA
CASSFTGTSYEQYF	TGCGCCAGCAGCTTCACAGGGACCTCCTACGAGCAGTACTTC	TRBJ2-7	TRBV5-1	NA	NA
CASSLMDSNYGYTF	TGTGCCAGCAGCTTGATGGACAGCAACTATGGCTACACCTTC	TRBJ1-2	TRBV7-8	NA	NA
CSTDSATNYHYGYTF	TGCAGCACTGATTCGGCCACTAACTACCACTATGGCTACACCTTC	TRBJ1-2	TRBV29-1	once	NA
CASSFGEDSPLHF	TGCGCCAGCAGCTTTGGGGAGGATTCACCCCTCCACTTT	TRBJ1-6	TRBV5-1	NA	NA
CAISELGQETGETQYF	TGTGCCATCAGTGAGTTGGGACAGGAAACGGGTGAGACCCAGTACTTC	TRBJ2-5	TRBV10-3	NA	TRBD1
CASSQAEGQGSLYGYTF	TGTGCCAGCAGCCAAGCGGAAGGACAGGGTTCCCTCTATGGCTACACCTTC	TRBJ1-2	TRBV3-1/TRBV3-2	few	TRBD1
CAWNRAAEAFF	TGTGCCTGGAACAGGGCCGCTGAAGCTTTCTTT	TRBJ1-1	TRBV30	NA	NA
CASSFRSNYGYTF	TGTGCCAGCAGTTTTCGGTCTAACTATGGCTACACCTTC	TRBJ1-2	TRBV27	few	NA
CSVAPLDRDTEAFF	TGCAGCGTTGCACCCCTCGACAGGGATACTGAAGCTTTCTTT	TRBJ1-1	TRBV29-1	NA	TRBD1
CASSESGGGVSGNTIYF	TGCGCCAGCAGTGAGTCAGGTGGAGGGGTATCGGGAAACACCATATATTTT	TRBJ1-3	TRBV10-2	NA	NA
CASSPGGSGTQHF	TGTGCCAGCAGCCCAGGGGGCTCTGGGACCCAGCATTTT	TRBJ1-5	TRBV28	NA	TRBD1
CASSLEAGVNTEAFF	TGTGCCAGCAGTCTGGAGGCAGGTGTGAACACTGAAGCTTTCTTT	TRBJ1-1	TRBV2	NA	NA
CASSGEDRGYSPLHF	TGTGCCAGCTCGGGGGAGGACAGGGGATACTCACCCCTCCACTTT	TRBJ1-6	TRBV18	NA	TRBD1
CASTNRQGGYGEQYF	TGTGCCAGCACTAACCGACAGGGAGGATATGGCGAGCAGTACTTC	TRBJ2-7	TRBV2	few	NA
CASRDRSSRNTGELFF	TGTGCCAGTAGGGACAGGAGCTCACGCAACACCGGGGAGCTGTTTTTT	TRBJ2-2	TRBV19	few	TRBD1
CASSQESPDRGFYEQYF	TGCGCCAGCAGCCAAGAATCTCCGGACAGGGGATTCTACGAGCAGTACTTC	TRBJ2-7	TRBV4-1	NA	TRBD1
CASTQRGPTDTQYF	TGTGCCAGCACCCAAAGGGGGCCCACAGATACGCAGTATTTT	TRBJ2-3	TRBV5-4	NA	TRBD1
CASRNIRDRGREQYF	TGTGCCAGCAGAAATATCCGGGACAGGGGTCGTGAGCAGTACTTC	TRBJ2-7	TRBV11-2	NA	TRBD1
CAISANQGDNSPLHF	TGTGCCATCAGTGCCAACCAGGGGGATAATTCACCCCTCCACTTT	TRBJ1-6	TRBV10-3	NA	TRBD1
CATSDSRGTEAFF	TGTGCCACCAGTGATTCCAGGGGGACTGAAGCTTTCTTT	TRBJ1-1	TRBV24-1	NA	TRBD1
CASSRNRGAEAFF	TGTGCCAGCAGCCGCAACAGGGGGGCTGAAGCTTTCTTT	TRBJ1-1	TRBV3-1/TRBV3-2	NA	TRBD1
CASSLWRGYTEAFF	TGTGCCAGCAGCTTATGGAGGGGTTACACTGAAGCTTTCTTT	TRBJ1-1	TRBV13	NA	NA
CASSPLAGVGQETQYF	TGTGCCAGCAGCCCCCTAGCCGGGGTGGGGCAAGAGACCCAGTACTTC	TRBJ2-5	TRBV11-2	NA	NA
CASSLDAGGPLETQYF	TGCGCCAGCAGCTTGGATGCGGGGGGGCCTTTAGAGACCCAGTACTTC	TRBJ2-5	TRBV5-1	NA	TRBD2
CAWSVGANYGYTF	TGTGCCTGGAGTGTAGGAGCTAACTATGGCTACACCTTC	TRBJ1-2	TRBV30	NA	NA
CASSQDRASGLSYEQYF	TGCGCCAGCAGCCAAGATCGGGCTAGCGGCCTCTCCTACGAGCAGTACTTC	TRBJ2-7	TRBV4-3	NA	TRBD2
CASSNRMGQGNSQPQHF	TGTGCCAGCAGCAATAGGATGGGACAGGGGAACAGTCAGCCCCAGCATTTT	TRBJ1-5	TRBV21-1	NA	NA
CAWTGQLNTEAFF	TGTGCCTGGACGGGACAACTGAACACTGAAGCTTTCTTT	TRBJ1-1	TRBV30	NA	NA